This T cell receptor beta chain is from a study of blood T cell repertoires in COVID-19. Study at large: Whether acute or convalescent, the COVID-19 samples came from the United States, Italy and Spain.

Method: immunoSEQ multiplex PCR; TCRdb's copy keeps in-frame clones and lacks some. This table has some 130,000 clones, about 89% appearing once. The CDR3 is 13 residues long. Trimming left V 2 bases short and J 8 bases short, with 13 bases between. CDR1 is KGHSH and CDR2 is LQKENI in the germline V gene. This sequence was found in a woman aged 70-85 years with COVID-19, enrolled during active disease. The source material was peripheral blood. The V call is TRBV18, the J call TRBJ2-7; D is uncertain. The CDR3 here is CASSPRGREKQYF. DNA of the CDR3: TGTGCCAGCTCACCAAGAGGCAGAGAGAAGCAGTACTTC.